One sample yielded the 8 T cell receptor beta chains listed below, sequenced in a study of blood T cells in healthy people across ages. Primed by a sample-barcoded 5' primer and a J-beta primer mix, a second PCR proceeded for 7 to 11 cycles. TCRdb reprocessed the 5' RACE reads with MiXCR, giving one entry per CDR3 protein. The sample has about 640,000 distinct CDR3 sequences, under 70% seen once. Sequenced input: blood. The receptor set was obtained from a man aged 55 to 70 in good health.

The V gene is TRBV5-1, the J gene TRBJ2-5; a weak D match, TRBD2 (7 bases). There are 14 residues in the CDR3. Germline V lookup: CDR1 SGHRS, CDR2 YFSETQ. Trimming took off 4 bases at V and 4 bases at J, with 14 bases between the two ends. The CDR3 region is CASSEGGASETQYF. In DNA form, the CDR3 reads TGCGCCAGCAGCGAGGGGGGGGCCTCAGAGACCCAGTACTTC.

This clonotype came up a few times. CDR3 protein: CASRLPGGRNNEQFF. The DNA for the CDR3 is TGCGCCAGCAGGTTGCCAGGGGGGCGCAACAATGAGCAGTTCTTC. This sequence joins TRBV5-1 and TRBJ2-1; a weak D match, TRBD1 (7 bases). Trimming took off 5 bases at V and 5 bases at J, with 17 bases between the two ends. The germline CDR1 and CDR2 sequences are SGHRS and YFSETQ. The CDR3 runs to 15 residues.

The V gene is TRBV12-3 or TRBV12-4, the J gene TRBJ2-2; 12 bases agree with TRBD1. V was pared by 6 bases and J by 6 bases, with 8 bases of the junction left unmatched. The CDR3 spans 16 residues. CDR3 protein: CASRLTGTGGSGELFF. CDR3 nucleotides: TGTGCCAGCAGATTGACCGGGACAGGGGGCTCCGGGGAGCTGTTTTTT.

V is TRBV5-6 and J is TRBJ2-3; D tentatively reads TRBD1 or TRBD2 (6 bases each). V lost 5 bases to trimming and J lost 0 bases, with 19 bases between them. Germline CDR1 reads SGHDT; CDR2 reads YYEEEE. The CDR3 is 17 residues long. Here the CDR3 DNA reads TGTGCCAGCAGTTGGGGGGCGGATTGGACTAGCACAGATACGCAGTATTTT. This gives the protein CASSWGADWTSTDTQYF.

The J gene is TRBJ2-7, the V gene TRBV2; D gene uncertain. CDR3 length equals 12 residues. Trimming took 7 bases from V and 3 from J, leaving 10 bases between them. Germline V lookup: CDR1 SNHLY, CDR2 FYNNEI. DNA for the CDR3: TGTGCCAGCACTTCGGTGGACTACGAGCAGTACTTC. This gives the protein CASTSVDYEQYF.

V usage is TRBV12-3 or TRBV12-4 and J usage is TRBJ2-1; 12 bases agree with TRBD2. V lost 2 bases, J lost 4 bases, and 6 bases stayed unmatched. The CDR3 is 17 amino acids. The CDR3 is CASSLFTSGGWYNEQFF. Here the CDR3 DNA reads TGTGCCAGCAGTTTATTTACTAGCGGGGGGTGGTACAATGAGCAGTTCTTC.

This chain connects TRBV20-1 to TRBJ2-5; tentatively, D is TRBD2 (6 bases). V dropped 6 bases and J dropped 1 base, with 15 bases sitting between them. CDR1 is DFQATT and CDR2 is SNEGSKA in the germline V gene (reference sequence). CDR3 length: 14 amino acids. CDR3 residues: CSAIRDSPQETQYF. The CDR3 region has the DNA TGCAGTGCGATCCGGGACTCCCCCCAAGAGACCCAGTACTTC.

The V call is TRBV5-1, the J call TRBJ2-6; D is perhaps TRBD1 (6 bases). The V gene's germline CDR1 is SGHRS and CDR2 YFSETQ. CDR3 length equals 14 residues. The ends were cut back, 4 bases at V and 5 bases at J, with 10 bases in the middle. In DNA, the CDR3 is TGCGCCAGCAGCGGGGGCCAGAGGGCCAACGTCCTGACTTTC. It codes for CASSGGQRANVLTF.